The next 24 T cell receptor beta chains were all read from a single sample in a study of blood T cells in healthy people across ages. Through a sample-barcoded 5' primer and a J-beta primer mix, a second PCR was run for about 6 to 11 cycles. TCRdb re-analysed the 5' RACE reads in MiXCR, keeping a single row per CDR3 protein. The table includes under 2 million distinct CDR3 sequences, about 35% detected once. The sequenced sample consisted of blood. The receptors originated from a woman in her 30s in good health.

V usage is TRBV13 and J usage is TRBJ2-5; tentatively, D is TRBD2 (6 bases). V lost 5 bases to trimming and J lost 3 bases, with 22 bases between them. This CDR3 is 17 amino acids long. CDR1 PRHDT and CDR2 FYEKMQ come from the germline V gene (reference sequence). Here the CDR3 reads CASSKGIGLSGEETQYF. The CDR3 DNA reads TGTGCCAGCAGCAAAGGGATAGGACTATCGGGAGAAGAGACCCAGTACTTC.

The chain combines TRBV29-1 with TRBJ1-2; unclear D gene. Germline assignment: CDR1 SQVTM and CDR2 ANQGSEA. This CDR3 is 13 amino acids long. Between the trimmed V and J ends, which lost 6 bases and 4 bases, there was a span of 15 bases. Here the CDR3 reads CSVAPIASYGYTF. CDR3 bases: TGCAGCGTGGCCCCCATAGCTAGCTATGGCTACACCTTC.

The chain combines TRBV12-3 or TRBV12-4 with TRBJ2-3, with D possibly being TRBD1 or TRBD2 (5 bases each). Trimming took 8 bases from V and 3 from J, leaving 18 bases between them. The CDR3 loop spans 15 amino acids. The DNA for the CDR3 is TGTGCCAGCCTGGGGACCTTTGGGGGTACAGATACGCAGTATTTT. Its protein product is CASLGTFGGTDTQYF.

This rearrangement joins TRBV7-2 to TRBJ2-7; TRBD2 matches at 11 bases. The length of the CDR3 is 15 residues. The ends lost 5 bases at V and 3 bases at J; junction bases unmatched: 6. Germline V gene lookup returns CDR1 SGHTA and CDR2 FQGNSA. This chain's CDR3 is CASSPGGLAVYEQYF. For the CDR3, the DNA is TGTGCCAGCAGCCCCGGGGGACTAGCGGTCTACGAGCAGTACTTC.

This chain links TRBV3-1 with TRBJ1-2; D is ambiguous. CDR3 length: 15 amino acids. The V gene's germline CDR1 is LGHDT and CDR2 YNNKEL (reference sequence). Trimming shortened V by 0 bases and J by 7 bases, and 15 bases separated the two germline ends. CDR3 sequence reads: CASSQDLLGVGGYTF. The CDR3 DNA is TGTGCCAGCAGCCAAGATCTTCTTGGAGTGGGTGGCTACACCTTC.

The chain uses TRBV27 and TRBJ1-5, with D unresolved. V shed 6 bases and J shed 3 bases, with 12 bases lying between them. This CDR3 is 14 amino acids long. The germline CDR1 and CDR2 sequences are MNHEY and SMNVEV (reference sequence). CDR3 amino acids: CASSSLIHNQPQHF. Here the CDR3 DNA reads TGTGCCAGCAGCTCCTTGATTCACAATCAGCCCCAGCATTTT.

This clonotype was recorded a few times. The V gene is TRBV13, the J gene TRBJ2-1; D not resolved. Germline CDR1 is PRHDT and CDR2 is FYEKMQ (reference sequence). Trimming took off 5 bases at V and 0 bases at J, with 14 bases between the two ends. This CDR3 comprises 16 residues. The CDR3 spells CASSPPLRSSYNEQFF. The CDR3 region has the DNA TGTGCCAGCAGCCCACCGCTTCGGAGCTCCTACAATGAGCAGTTCTTC. The full variable domain, completed using reference TRBV13 and TRBJ2-1, is AAGVIQSPRHLIKEKRETATLKCYPIPRHDTVYWYQQGPGQDPQFLISFYEKMQSDKGSIPDRFSAQQFSDYHSELNMSSLELGDSALYFCASSPPLRSSYNEQFFGPGTRLTVL.

The table lists this clonotype with a few counts. The rearrangement joins TRBV12-3 or TRBV12-4 to TRBJ2-4; 9 nucleotides agree with TRBD1. The CDR3 has 13 residues. The V segment lost 6 bases and the J segment 7 bases; nucleotides outside the gene matches: 4. The CDR3 sequence is CASSAGTGNIQYF. The CDR3 DNA is TGTGCCAGCAGCGCCGGGACAGGGAACATTCAGTACTTC.

The chain joins TRBV28 to TRBJ1-5; 7 bases line up with TRBD1. Germline values: CDR1 MDHEN, CDR2 SYDVKM. Trimming at V came to 7 bases and at J to 4 bases, leaving 10 bases not matched to a gene. The CDR3 is 15 residues long. The CDR3 DNA sequence: TGTGCCAGCACCTTCCGGGACAGATTGAATCAGCCCCAGCATTTT. Translated: CASTFRDRLNQPQHF.

There are a few counts of this clonotype. The chain recombines TRBV20-1 with TRBJ1-2; unclear D gene. Germline assignment: CDR1 DFQATT and CDR2 SNEGSKA (reference sequence). V was cut by 1 base and J by 4 bases, with 10 bases left in between. The CDR3 has 13 residues. CDR3 sequence: CSARVLGAYGYTF. The CDR3 bases are TGCAGTGCTAGAGTGTTGGGAGCCTATGGCTACACCTTC.

This clonotype was seen ten or more times. V is TRBV4-1 and J is TRBJ2-7; 8 bases match TRBD2. V was pared by 1 base and J by 5 bases, with 7 bases of the junction left unmatched. The CDR3 is made up of 15 amino acids. Germline V gives CDR1 MGHRA, CDR2 YSYEKL. Here the CDR3 reads CASSQVLREEDEQYF. The CDR3 DNA reads as TGCGCCAGCAGCCAAGTTTTGCGGGAGGAAGACGAGCAGTACTTC.

Comment on this clonotype: One end of the junction fails to match germline, which may point to a read error. The chain employs TRBV3-1 and TRBJ1-1; 7 bases map to TRBD1. The germline CDR1 and CDR2 sequences are LGHDT and YNNKEL (reference sequence). This CDR3 is 14 amino acids long. CDR3 DNA: TGTGCCTGCAGCCCAGGGGGGATGAACACTGAAGCTTTCTTT. Its translation is CACSPGGMNTEAFF.

Turning to this clonotype: One end of the junction is discordant with germline, which a read error may explain. The chain links TRBV20-1 to TRBJ2-6; unclear D gene. Germline values: CDR1 DFQATT, CDR2 SNEGSKA (reference sequence). The CDR3 is made up of 14 amino acids. DNA for the CDR3: TGCGGTGCTAGAGATTTCCCTGGGGCCAACGTCCTGACTTTC. Translating it yields CGARDFPGANVLTF.

This chain links TRBV6-6 with TRBJ1-5; no reliable D call. The CDR3 sequence is 14 residues long. The germline V gene encodes CDR1 MNHNY and CDR2 SVGAGI (reference sequence). V dropped 7 bases and J dropped 1 base, with 11 bases sitting between them. The CDR3 sequence: CASILVPSNQPQHF. CDR3 nucleotide sequence: TGTGCCAGCATCCTGGTTCCCAGCAATCAGCCCCAGCATTTT.

This clonotype was seen a handful of times. The chain carries TRBV4-1 and TRBJ1-5; D is perhaps TRBD1 (6 bases). This CDR3 has 16 amino acids. Germline CDR1 reads MGHRA; CDR2 reads YSYEKL. V was clipped by 5 bases and J by 5 bases, with 19 bases between them. CDR3 in DNA: TGCGCCAGCAGCTCGCGGGACACTAATGGGGATCAGCCCCAGCATTTT. Its translation is CASSSRDTNGDQPQHF.

The chain combines TRBV24-1 with TRBJ2-7, with 9 bases fitting TRBD1. Germline CDR1 is KGHDR and CDR2 is SFDVKD. The CDR3 contains 13 residues. V was pared by 10 bases and J by 6 bases, with 9 bases of the junction left unmatched. The CDR3: CATYRDRVSEQYF. Here the CDR3 DNA reads TGTGCCACTTACCGGGACAGGGTGAGCGAGCAGTACTTC.

This clonotype has at least ten counts. The rearrangement joins TRBV27 to TRBJ2-7; 13 bases align to TRBD2. CDR1 and CDR2 from the germline V gene are MNHEY and SMNVEV (reference sequence). This CDR3 has 16 residues. The V gene end was trimmed by 4 bases and the J gene end by 2 bases; junction bases not matched to a gene: 5. CDR3 DNA: TGTGCCAGCAGTTATTGGACTAGCGGGAGCCCCTACGAGCAGTACTTC. Translation: CASSYWTSGSPYEQYF.

The CDR3 loop reads CASSAEVEETQYF. As DNA, the CDR3 is TGTGCCAGCTCAGCCGAGGTCGAGGAGACCCAGTACTTC. The chain joins TRBV18 to TRBJ2-5; D not resolved. The V and J ends lost 5 bases and 5 bases respectively, with 12 bases between them. Per the germline V gene, CDR1 is KGHSH and CDR2 is LQKENI. This CDR3 region has 13 residues. The whole variable domain, remainder taken from reference TRBV18 and TRBJ2-5, is NAGVMQNPRHLVRRRGQEARLRCSPMKGHSHVYWYRQLPEEGLKFMVYLQKENIIDESGMPKERFSAEFPKEGPSILRIQQVVRGDSAAYFCASSAEVEETQYFGPGTRLLVL.

This rearrangement joins TRBV10-3 to TRBJ1-2; TRBD1 might be the D (5 bases). CDR3 length: 14 amino acids. Trimming cost V 7 bases and J 5 bases, with 17 bases left between them. Germline V gene sequence: CDR1 ENHRY, CDR2 SYGVKD. DNA of the CDR3: TGTGCCATCACGAGCGGGACCGGGGAGTATGGCTACACCTTC. It yields the protein CAITSGTGEYGYTF.

V and J are TRBV27 and TRBJ1-2; no firm D call. This CDR3 contains 16 residues. Trimming took off 0 bases at V and 4 bases at J, with 15 bases between the two ends. Looked up from germline, CDR1 is MNHEY and CDR2 is SMNVEV (reference sequence). For the CDR3, the DNA is TGTGCCAGCAGTTTATCATTGGCCTCTAGGAGCTATGGCTACACCTTC. Its translation: CASSLSLASRSYGYTF.

The rearrangement links TRBV29-1 to TRBJ1-2, with TRBD1 matching 7 bases. With 6 bases clipped from V and 5 bases from J, the junction kept 18 bases outside the gene matches. CDR1 SQVTM and CDR2 ANQGSEA come from the germline V gene. CDR3 length: 16 residues. The CDR3 loop reads CSVTGTVPDQRYGYTF. DNA of the CDR3: TGCAGCGTGACCGGGACAGTCCCCGACCAGCGTTATGGCTACACCTTC.

The chain recombines TRBV9 with TRBJ1-2; 11 bases align to TRBD1. With V trimmed by 4 bases and J by 8 bases, 10 bases remained unmatched. Germline V CDR1 and CDR2: SGDLS, YYNGEE. The CDR3 sequence is 15 residues long. CDR3 residues: CASSSPLWDRGGYTF. CDR3 sequence (DNA): TGTGCCAGCAGCTCCCCCCTCTGGGACAGGGGGGGCTACACCTTC.

This clonotype was observed a handful of times. The chain combines TRBV7-9 with TRBJ2-4, with D hard to call. CDR1 and CDR2 from the germline V gene are SEHNR and FQNEAQ (reference sequence). The CDR3 consists of 12 residues. V was pared by 3 bases and J by 15 bases, with 15 bases between. CDR3 coding DNA: TGTGCCAGCAGCTTGGTAGGAGAGACCCGGTACTTC. Translation: CASSLVGETRYF.

This clonotype was found a few times. The gene calls are TRBV6-1 and TRBJ2-7; 10 bases agree with TRBD1. With V trimmed by 4 bases and J by 4 bases, 7 bases remained unmatched. Germline values: CDR1 MNHNS, CDR2 SASEGT. CDR3 length equals 15 residues. The CDR3 DNA is TGTGCCAGCAGTGGGGGAGACAGGGGGCATTACGAGCAGTACTTC. As protein: CASSGGDRGHYEQYF.